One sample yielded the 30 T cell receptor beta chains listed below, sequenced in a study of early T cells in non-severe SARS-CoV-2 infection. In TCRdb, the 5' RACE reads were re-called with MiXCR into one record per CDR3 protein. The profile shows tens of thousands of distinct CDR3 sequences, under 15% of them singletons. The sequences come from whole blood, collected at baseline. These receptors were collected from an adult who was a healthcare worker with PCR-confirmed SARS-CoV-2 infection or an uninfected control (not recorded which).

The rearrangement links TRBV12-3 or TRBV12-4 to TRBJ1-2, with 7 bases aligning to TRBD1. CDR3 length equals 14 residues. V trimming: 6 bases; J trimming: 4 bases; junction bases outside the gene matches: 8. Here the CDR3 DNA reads TGTGCCAGCAGGGACAGGAGACGGGTCTATGGCTACACCTTC. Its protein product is CASRDRRRVYGYTF.

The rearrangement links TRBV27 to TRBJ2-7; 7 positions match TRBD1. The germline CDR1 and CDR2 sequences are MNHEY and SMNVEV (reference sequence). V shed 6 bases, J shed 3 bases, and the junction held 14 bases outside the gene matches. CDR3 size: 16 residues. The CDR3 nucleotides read TGTGCCAGCAGCTTAAACAGGGGCCTCTCTATCTACGAGCAGTACTTC. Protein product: CASSLNRGLSIYEQYF.

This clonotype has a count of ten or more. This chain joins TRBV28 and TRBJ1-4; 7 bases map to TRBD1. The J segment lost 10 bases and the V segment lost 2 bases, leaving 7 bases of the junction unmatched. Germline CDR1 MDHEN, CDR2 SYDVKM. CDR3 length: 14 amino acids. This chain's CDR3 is CASSLTGETGKLFF. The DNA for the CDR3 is TGTGCCAGCAGTTTAACAGGGGAAACTGGAAAACTGTTTTTT. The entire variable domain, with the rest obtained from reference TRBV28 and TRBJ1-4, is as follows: DVKVTQSSRYLVKRTGEKVFLECVQDMDHENMFWYRQDPGLGLRLIYFSYDVKMKEKGDIPEGYSVSREKKERFSLILESASTNQTSMYLCASSLTGETGKLFFGSGTQLSVL.

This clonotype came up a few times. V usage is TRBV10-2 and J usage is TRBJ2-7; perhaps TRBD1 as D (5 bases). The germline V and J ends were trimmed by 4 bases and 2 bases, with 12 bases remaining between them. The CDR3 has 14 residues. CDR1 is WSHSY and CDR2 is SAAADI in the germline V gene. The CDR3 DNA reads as TGCGCCAGCAGTGGACAGATTTCTACCTACGAGCAGTACTTC. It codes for CASSGQISTYEQYF.

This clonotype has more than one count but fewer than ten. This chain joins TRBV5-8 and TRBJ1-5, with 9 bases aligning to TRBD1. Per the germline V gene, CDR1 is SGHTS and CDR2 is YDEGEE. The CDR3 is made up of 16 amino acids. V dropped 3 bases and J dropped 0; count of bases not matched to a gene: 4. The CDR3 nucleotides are TGTGCCAGCAGCTGGGGACAGGGTGTTAGCAATCAGCCCCAGCATTTT. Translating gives CASSWGQGVSNQPQHF.

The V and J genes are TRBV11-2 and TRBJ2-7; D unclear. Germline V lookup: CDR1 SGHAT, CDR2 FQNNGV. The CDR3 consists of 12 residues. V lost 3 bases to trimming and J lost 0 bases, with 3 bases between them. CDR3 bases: TGTGCCAGCAGCTTCGACTCCTACGAGCAGTACTTC. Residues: CASSFDSYEQYF. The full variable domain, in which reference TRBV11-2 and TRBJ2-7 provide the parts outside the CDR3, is EAGVAQSPRYKIIEKRQSVAFWCNPISGHATLYWYQQILGQGPKLLIQFQNNGVVDDSQLPKDRFSAERLKGVDSTLKIQPAKLEDSAVYLCASSFDSYEQYFGPGTRLTVT.

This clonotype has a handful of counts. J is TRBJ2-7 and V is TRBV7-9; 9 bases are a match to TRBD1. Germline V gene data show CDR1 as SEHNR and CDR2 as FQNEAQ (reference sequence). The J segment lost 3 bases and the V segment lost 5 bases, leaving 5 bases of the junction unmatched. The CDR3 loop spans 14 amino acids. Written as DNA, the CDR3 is TGTGCCAGCAGCCCCCCGACAGGGGGCTACGAGCAGTACTTC. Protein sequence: CASSPPTGGYEQYF.

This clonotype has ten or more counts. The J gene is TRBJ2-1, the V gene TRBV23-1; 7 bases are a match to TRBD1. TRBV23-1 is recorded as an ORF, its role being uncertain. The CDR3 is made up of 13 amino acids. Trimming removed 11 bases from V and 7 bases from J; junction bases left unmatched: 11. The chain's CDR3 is CARQGNVENEQFF. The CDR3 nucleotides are TGCGCCCGACAGGGTAATGTTGAGAATGAGCAGTTCTTC.

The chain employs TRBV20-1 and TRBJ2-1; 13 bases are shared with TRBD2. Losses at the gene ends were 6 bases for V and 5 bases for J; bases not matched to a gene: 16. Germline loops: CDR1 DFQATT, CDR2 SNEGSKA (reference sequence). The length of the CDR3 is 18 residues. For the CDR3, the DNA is TGCAGTGCCCTCAGGGGACTAGCGGGGAAACCTTCCCACAATGAGCAGTTCTTC. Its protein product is CSALRGLAGKPSHNEQFF.

The CDR3 DNA follows: TGCGCCAGCAGCCAAATCGGACAGGGGAATCGGGAGCAGTACTTC. It translates to CASSQIGQGNREQYF. V gene TRBV4-1 combines with J gene TRBJ2-7; 9 bases line up with TRBD1. Germline V gene data show CDR1 as MGHRA and CDR2 as YSYEKL. The CDR3 contains 15 residues. V was pared by 2 bases and J by 7 bases, with 9 bases of the junction left unmatched.

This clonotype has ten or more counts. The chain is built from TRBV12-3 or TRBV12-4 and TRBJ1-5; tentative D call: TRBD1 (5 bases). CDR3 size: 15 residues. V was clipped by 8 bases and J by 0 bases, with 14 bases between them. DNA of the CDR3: TGTGCCAGCCAGCCCCAGGGTGGTAGCAATCAGCCCCAGCATTTT. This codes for CASQPQGGSNQPQHF.

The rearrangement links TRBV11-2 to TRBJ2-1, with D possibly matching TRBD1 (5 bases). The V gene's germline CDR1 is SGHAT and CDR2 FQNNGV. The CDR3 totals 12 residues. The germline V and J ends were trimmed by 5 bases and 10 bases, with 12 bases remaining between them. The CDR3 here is CASSPRQREQFF. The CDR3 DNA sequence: TGTGCCAGCAGCCCCCGACAGAGAGAGCAGTTCTTC.

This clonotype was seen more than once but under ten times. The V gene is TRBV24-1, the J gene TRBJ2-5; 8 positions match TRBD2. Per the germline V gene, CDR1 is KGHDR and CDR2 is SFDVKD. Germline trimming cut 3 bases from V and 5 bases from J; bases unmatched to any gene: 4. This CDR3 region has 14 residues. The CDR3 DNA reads TGTGCCACCAGTGATACCCGCGGGGGGGAGACCCAGTACTTC. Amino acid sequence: CATSDTRGGETQYF.

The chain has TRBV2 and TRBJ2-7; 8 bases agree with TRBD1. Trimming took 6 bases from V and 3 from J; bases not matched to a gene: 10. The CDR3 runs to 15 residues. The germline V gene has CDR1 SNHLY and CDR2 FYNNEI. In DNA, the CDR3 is TGTGCCAGCAGCGCAGGACAGGGAAGATTCTACGAGCAGTACTTC. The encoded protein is CASSAGQGRFYEQYF.

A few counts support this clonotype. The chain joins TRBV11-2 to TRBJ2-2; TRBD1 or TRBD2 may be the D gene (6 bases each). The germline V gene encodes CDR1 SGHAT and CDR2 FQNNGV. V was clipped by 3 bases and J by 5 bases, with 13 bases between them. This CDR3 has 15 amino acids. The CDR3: CASSFSRGGTGELFF. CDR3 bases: TGTGCCAGCAGCTTCTCCAGGGGAGGTACCGGGGAGCTGTTTTTT. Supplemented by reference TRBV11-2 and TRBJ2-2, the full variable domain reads EAGVAQSPRYKIIEKRQSVAFWCNPISGHATLYWYQQILGQGPKLLIQFQNNGVVDDSQLPKDRFSAERLKGVDSTLKIQPAKLEDSAVYLCASSFSRGGTGELFFGEGSRLTVL.

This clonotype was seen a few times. The CDR3 DNA sequence: TGTGCCAGCAGTGCCGGGACTAGAAGCACAGATACGCAGTATTTT. It translates to CASSAGTRSTDTQYF. V gene TRBV6-5 combines with J gene TRBJ2-3; 8 nucleotides match TRBD2. The V gene's germline CDR1 is MNHEY and CDR2 SVGAGI. The CDR3 runs 15 residues. J lost 0 bases, V lost 5 bases, and 4 bases had no gene match.

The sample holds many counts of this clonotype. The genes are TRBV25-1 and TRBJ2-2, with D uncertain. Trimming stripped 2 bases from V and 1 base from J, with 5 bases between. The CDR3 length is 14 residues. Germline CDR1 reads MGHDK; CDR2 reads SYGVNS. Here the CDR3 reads CASSELENTGELFF. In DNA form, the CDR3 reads TGTGCCAGCAGTGAACTGGAGAACACCGGGGAGCTGTTTTTT.

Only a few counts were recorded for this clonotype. The CDR3 sequence: CASSRDGNIQYF. Here the CDR3 DNA reads TGTGCCAGCAGCCGGGACGGAAACATTCAGTACTTC. The chain couples TRBV7-2 to TRBJ2-4, with D tentatively TRBD1 or TRBD2 (5 bases each). The CDR3 consists of 12 residues. The V gene lost 5 bases and the J gene lost 6 bases, with 8 bases spanning the gap. Germline CDR1 SGHTA, CDR2 FQGNSA.

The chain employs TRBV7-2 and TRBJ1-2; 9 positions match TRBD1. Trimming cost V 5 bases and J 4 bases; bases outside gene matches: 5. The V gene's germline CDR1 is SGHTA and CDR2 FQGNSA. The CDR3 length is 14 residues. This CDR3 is CASSLGTGPYGYTF. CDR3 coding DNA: TGTGCCAGCAGCCTAGGGACAGGGCCCTATGGCTACACCTTC.

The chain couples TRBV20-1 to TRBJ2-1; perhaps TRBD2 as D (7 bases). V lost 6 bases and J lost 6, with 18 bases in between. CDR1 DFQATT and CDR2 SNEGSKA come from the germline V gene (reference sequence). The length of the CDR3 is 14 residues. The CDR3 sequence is CSAEPGGPTNEQFF. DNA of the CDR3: TGCAGTGCGGAGCCCGGGGGGCCCACCAATGAGCAGTTCTTC.

CDR3 bases: TGTGCCAGCAGCTCTCAGCGGGGGAGGGACGAGCAGTACTTC. Translated: CASSSQRGRDEQYF. The V and J genes are TRBV7-2 and TRBJ2-7; 8 bases line up with TRBD2. The V gene's germline CDR1 is SGHTA and CDR2 FQGNSA. The CDR3 extends over 14 amino acids. V shed 4 bases, J shed 5 bases, and the junction held 7 bases outside the gene matches.

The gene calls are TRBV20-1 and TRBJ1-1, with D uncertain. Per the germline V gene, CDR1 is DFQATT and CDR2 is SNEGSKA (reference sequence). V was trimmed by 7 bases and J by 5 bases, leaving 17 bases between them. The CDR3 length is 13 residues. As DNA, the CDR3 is TGCAGTGGGCTCGGAAGGATTGAAACTGAAGCTTTCTTT. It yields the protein CSGLGRIETEAFF.

The CDR3 is CASRPGRYTINTQYF. CDR3 nucleotides: TGTGCCAGCAGGCCAGGGAGGTACACAATAAATACGCAGTATTTT. V and J are TRBV7-2 and TRBJ2-3, with D possibly TRBD2 on 6 matching bases. From germline, CDR1 is SGHTA and CDR2 FQGNSA. The CDR3 runs 15 residues. V was pared by 6 bases and J by 7 bases, with 20 bases between. Full variable domain (outside the CDR3, taken from reference TRBV7-2 and TRBJ2-3): GAGVSQSPSNKVTEKGKDVELRCDPISGHTALYWYRQSLGQGLEFLIYFQGNSAPDKSGLPSDRFSAERTGGSVSTLTIQRTQQEDSAVYLCASRPGRYTINTQYFGPGTRLTVL.

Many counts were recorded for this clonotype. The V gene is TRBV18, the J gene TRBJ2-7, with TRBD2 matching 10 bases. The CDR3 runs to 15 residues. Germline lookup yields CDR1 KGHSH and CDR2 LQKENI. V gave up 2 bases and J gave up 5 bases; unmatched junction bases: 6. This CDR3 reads CASSPIAGGQDEQYF. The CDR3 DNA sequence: TGTGCCAGCTCACCAATAGCGGGGGGCCAGGACGAGCAGTACTTC.

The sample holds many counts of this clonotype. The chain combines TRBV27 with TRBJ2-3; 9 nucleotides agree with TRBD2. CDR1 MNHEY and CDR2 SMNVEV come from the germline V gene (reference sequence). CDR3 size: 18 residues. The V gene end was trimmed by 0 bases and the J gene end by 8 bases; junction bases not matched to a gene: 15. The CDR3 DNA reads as TGTGCCAGCAGTTTATCCGTAGTCCCTAGCGGGACTACGGGTACGCAGTATTTT. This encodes CASSLSVVPSGTTGTQYF.

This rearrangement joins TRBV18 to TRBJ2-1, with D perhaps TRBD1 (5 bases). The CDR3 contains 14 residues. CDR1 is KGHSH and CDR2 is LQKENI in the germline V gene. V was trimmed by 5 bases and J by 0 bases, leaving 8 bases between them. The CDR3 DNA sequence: TGTGCCAGCTCAACGACAGTCTCCTACAATGAGCAGTTCTTC. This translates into CASSTTVSYNEQFF. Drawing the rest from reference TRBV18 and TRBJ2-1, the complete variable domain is NAGVMQNPRHLVRRRGQEARLRCSPMKGHSHVYWYRQLPEEGLKFMVYLQKENIIDESGMPKERFSAEFPKEGPSILRIQQVVRGDSAAYFCASSTTVSYNEQFFGPGTRLTVL.

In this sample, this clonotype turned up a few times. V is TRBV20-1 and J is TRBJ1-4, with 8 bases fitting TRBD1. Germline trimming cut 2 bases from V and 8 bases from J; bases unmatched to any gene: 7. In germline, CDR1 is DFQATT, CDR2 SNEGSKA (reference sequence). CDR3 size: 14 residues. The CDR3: CSARNQGAGEKLFF. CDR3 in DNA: TGCAGTGCTAGAAACCAGGGGGCTGGGGAAAAACTGTTTTTT.

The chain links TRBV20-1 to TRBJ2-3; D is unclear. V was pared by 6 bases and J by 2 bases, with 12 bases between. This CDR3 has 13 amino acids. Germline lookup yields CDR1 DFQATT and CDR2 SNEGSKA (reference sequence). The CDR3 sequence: CSALRPSTDTQYF. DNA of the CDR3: TGCAGTGCCCTAAGACCATCCACAGATACGCAGTATTTT.

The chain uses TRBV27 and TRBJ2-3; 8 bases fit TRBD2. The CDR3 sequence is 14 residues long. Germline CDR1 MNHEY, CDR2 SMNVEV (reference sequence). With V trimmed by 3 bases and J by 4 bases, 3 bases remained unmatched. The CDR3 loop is CASSLRGLADTQYF. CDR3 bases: TGTGCCAGCAGTTTGAGGGGACTAGCAGATACGCAGTATTTT.

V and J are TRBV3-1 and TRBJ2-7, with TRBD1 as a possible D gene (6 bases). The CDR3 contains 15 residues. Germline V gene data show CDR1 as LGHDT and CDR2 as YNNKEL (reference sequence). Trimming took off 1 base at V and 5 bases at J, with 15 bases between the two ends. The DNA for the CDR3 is TGTGCCAGCAGCCAAGTTGAGACAGGTAGGCACGAGCAGTACTTC. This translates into CASSQVETGRHEQYF.